Here is one TCR beta chain with its context. Per germline, CDR1 SSHAT and CDR2 FNYEAQ (reference sequence). Trimming took 5 bases from V and 0 from J; bases not matched to a gene: 4. This CDR3 has 16 residues. The data belong to a study of circulating tumor DNA in untreated peripheral T-cell lymphoma. Data came from immunoSEQ multiplex PCR; TCRdb stores just in-frame clones and leaves some out. The repertoire has about 6,600 clones, roughly 60% of them found once; the top ten carry around 60%. Tumor tissue was collected at baseline, before treatment began. Source material: tumor tissue. The chain links TRBV7-7 to TRBJ1-6; 7 bases are a match to TRBD1. The receptor's source is a human donor with peripheral T-cell lymphoma. The CDR3 nucleotides read TGTGCCAGCAGCCCAGGGGGGGGCTCCTATAATTCACCCCTCCACTTT. Translating gives CASSPGGGSYNSPLHF.